A few counts support the clone carrying this T cell receptor beta chain. Its target is not known. The investigators reverse transcribed all of the isolated RNA, so they sequenced expressed TCRB transcripts. Libraries were prepared by immunoSEQ multiplex PCR; TCRdb keeps only in-frame clonotypes and omits some of them. The data hold around 500,000 clones, with about an eighth observed a single time. Germline V CDR1 and CDR2: SQVTM, ANQGSEA. The V and J ends lost 6 bases and 1 base respectively, with 10 bases between them. This CDR3 comprises 13 residues. These data are taken from a study of beta chain features in type 1 diabetes. Study-level background: Investigators examined 107,917,701 sorted cells across all samples. Findings of the study overall: The study left unresolved whether HLA type influences TCRB rearrangement.

Purity (above 98%) was reached by all sorted populations. The chain combines TRBV29-1 with TRBJ1-5, with D uncertain. The receptor was isolated from a woman under 30 in good health. Sequencing input: naive CD4+ T cells from blood. CDR3 in amino acids: CSVKFGSNQPQHF. The DNA of the CDR3 is TGCAGCGTAAAGTTTGGAAGCAATCAGCCCCAGCATTTT.